The entry below gives a single T cell receptor beta chain sequence along with its context. Other nucleotide sequences from this sample produce the same CDR3. The source of the sample is a study of blood T cell repertoires in COVID-19. In the study overall: Some COVID-19 samples were acute and others convalescent; all came from the United States, Italy and Spain.

Germline V gene lookup returns CDR1 MNHEY and CDR2 SVGEGT. This CDR3 region has 12 residues. Trimming removed 4 bases at V and 7 bases at J, with 8 bases between. The assay was immunoSEQ multiplex PCR, and TCRdb's table has in-frame clones only and misses some. The sample lists some 190,000 clones, approximately 85% occurring once. Sequenced: PBMCs or T cells enriched from blood (not recorded which). The V and J genes are TRBV6-2 or TRBV6-3 and TRBJ2-1, with D maybe TRBD2 (5 bases). The clonotype originates from a man aged 40-49 years with acute COVID-19. CDR3: CASSWSGNEQFF. DNA for the CDR3: TGTGCCAGCAGTTGGAGCGGTAATGAGCAGTTCTTC.